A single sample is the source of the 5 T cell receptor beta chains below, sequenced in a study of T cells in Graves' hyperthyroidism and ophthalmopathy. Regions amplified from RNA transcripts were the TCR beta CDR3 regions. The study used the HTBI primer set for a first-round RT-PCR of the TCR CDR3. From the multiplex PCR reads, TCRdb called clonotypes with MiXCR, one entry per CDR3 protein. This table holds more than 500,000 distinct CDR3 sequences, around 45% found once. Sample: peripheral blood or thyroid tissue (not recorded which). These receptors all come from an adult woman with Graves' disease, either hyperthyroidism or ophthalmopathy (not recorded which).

The CDR3 coding sequence is TGTGCCATCAGTGAGGTCAGGCAGGGAGGGATGGAAGAGACCCAGTACTTC. This encodes CAISEVRQGGMEETQYF. This rearrangement joins TRBV10-3 to TRBJ2-5; 7 nucleotides agree with TRBD2. The CDR3 loop spans 17 amino acids. J gave up 3 bases and V 2 bases, and 12 bases lay outside the gene matches. Germline loops: CDR1 ENHRY, CDR2 SYGVKD.

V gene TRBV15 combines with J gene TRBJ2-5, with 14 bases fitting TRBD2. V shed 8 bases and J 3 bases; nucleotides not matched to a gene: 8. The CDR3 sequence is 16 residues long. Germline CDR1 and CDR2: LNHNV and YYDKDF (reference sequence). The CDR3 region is CATGRLAGGLKETQYF. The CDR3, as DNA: TGTGCCACCGGTAGACTAGCGGGAGGGTTGAAAGAGACCCAGTACTTC.

The CDR3 DNA is TGTGCCAGCAGCTTGAGGACTAGCGGGACCCAGTACTTC. Amino acids: CASSLRTSGTQYF. This chain uses TRBV7-2 with TRBJ2-5; 10 bases fit TRBD2. This CDR3 region has 13 residues. The germline gives CDR1 SGHTA, CDR2 FQGNSA. The J segment lost 7 bases and the V segment lost 3 bases, leaving 2 bases of the junction unmatched.

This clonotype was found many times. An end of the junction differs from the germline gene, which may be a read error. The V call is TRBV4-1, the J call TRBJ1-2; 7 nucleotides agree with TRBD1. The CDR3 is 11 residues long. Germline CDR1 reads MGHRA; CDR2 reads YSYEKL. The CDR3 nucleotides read TGCGCCAGCAGCCAAGGAGACAGGGCACTCTTC. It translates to CASSQGDRALF.

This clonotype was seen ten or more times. CDR3 residues: CASSFTGTYEQYF. The CDR3 nucleotides are TGTGCCAGCAGCTTTACTGGAACCTACGAGCAGTACTTC. The chain couples TRBV7-6 to TRBJ2-7, with D unresolved. Germline loops: CDR1 SGHVS, CDR2 FNYEAQ. The CDR3 loop spans 13 amino acids. Trimming pared 3 bases from V and 2 bases from J, leaving 8 bases between.